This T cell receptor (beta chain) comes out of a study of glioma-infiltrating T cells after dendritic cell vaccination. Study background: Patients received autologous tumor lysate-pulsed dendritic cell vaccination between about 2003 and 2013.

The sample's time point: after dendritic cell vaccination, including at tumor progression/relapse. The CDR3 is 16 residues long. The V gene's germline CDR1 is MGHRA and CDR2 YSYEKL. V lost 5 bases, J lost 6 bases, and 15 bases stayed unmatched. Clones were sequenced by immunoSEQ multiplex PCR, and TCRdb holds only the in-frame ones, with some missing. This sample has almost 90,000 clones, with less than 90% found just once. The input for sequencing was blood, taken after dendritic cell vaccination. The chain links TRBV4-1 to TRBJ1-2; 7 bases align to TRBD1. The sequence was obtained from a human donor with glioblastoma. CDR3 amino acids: CASSYNRDSISDGYTF. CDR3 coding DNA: TGCGCCAGCAGCTACAACCGGGACAGTATAAGTGATGGCTACACCTTC.